The TCR beta chain described here comes from a study of blood T cell repertoires in COVID-19. Per the authors' pipeline: Cell counts per sample came from amplifying reference gene primers. Data came from immunoSEQ multiplex PCR; TCRdb stores just in-frame clones and leaves some out. The V and J calls and clone size are taken from that table; D and trimming were inferred from the DNA. The repertoire holds under 80,000 clones, approximately 83% seen once, with roughly 15% in the top ten. V gave up 3 bases and J gave up 4 bases, with 6 bases separating them. Germline V CDR1 and CDR2: SGHAT, FQNNGV. The CDR3 has 12 residues.

Material for sequencing was peripheral blood. This rearrangement joins TRBV11-2 to TRBJ1-2; no clear D gene. The TCR sequence derives from a human donor in a cohort sampled during active COVID-19. CDR3 in DNA: TGTGCCAGCAGCTTGGGAGGCTATGGCTACACCTTC. This encodes CASSLGGYGYTF.